Following are 29 T cell receptor beta chains from one sample sequenced in a study of CD8 T cells in ankylosing spondylitis. TCRdb reprocessed the 5' RACE reads via MiXCR and lists one record per CDR3 protein. Seen here are 250,000 or so distinct CDR3 sequences, more than 20% observed once, and the top ten hold around 0.58%. Sequenced sample: blood, either unsorted or a sorted T cell fraction (not recorded which). These TCRs come from a male donor with ankylosing spondylitis or in good health (not recorded which).

The genes are TRBV7-7 and TRBJ2-5; TRBD2 might be the D (5 bases). CDR1 SSHAT and CDR2 FNYEAQ come from the germline V gene (reference sequence). V lost 5 bases and J 5 bases, leaving 18 bases between the germline ends. CDR3 length: 15 residues. In DNA form, the CDR3 reads TGTGCCAGCAGCCCAAGGGCCTACCCGGGGGAGACCCAGTACTTC. It yields the protein CASSPRAYPGETQYF. The whole variable domain, filled in from reference TRBV7-7 and TRBJ2-5, reads GAGVSQSPRYKVTKRGQDVTLRCDPISSHATLYWYQQALGQGPEFLTYFNYEAQPDKSGLPSDRFSAERPEGSISTLTIQRTEQRDSAMYRCASSPRAYPGETQYFGPGTRLLVL.

The V and J genes are TRBV6-1 and TRBJ1-2, with D possibly TRBD1 on 6 matching bases. The ends were cut back, 3 bases at V and 3 bases at J, with 14 bases in the middle. Looked up from germline, CDR1 is MNHNS and CDR2 is SASEGT. The CDR3 totals 15 residues. In DNA form, the CDR3 reads TGTGCCAGCAGTGACCCCCCAGGGGCCGACTATGGCTACACCTTC. Translation gives CASSDPPGADYGYTF.

The chain joins TRBV20-1 to TRBJ2-5; tentatively, D is TRBD1 or TRBD2 (6 bases each). Germline V gene sequence: CDR1 DFQATT, CDR2 SNEGSKA (reference sequence). Trimming cost V 0 bases and J 1 base, with 12 bases left between them. The CDR3 has 15 amino acids. The CDR3 loop reads CSARDRRGTQETQYF. In nucleotides, the CDR3 is TGCAGTGCTAGAGATCGGAGGGGGACCCAAGAGACCCAGTACTTC.

This clonotype was detected many times. V and J are TRBV4-1 and TRBJ2-7, with D unclear. The CDR3 covers 14 residues. Trimming left V 0 bases short and J 2 bases short, with 8 bases between. Germline lookup yields CDR1 MGHRA and CDR2 YSYEKL. CDR3 sequence (DNA): TGCGCCAGCAGCCAAGATGTGACGCCCTACGAGCAGTACTTC. Amino acid sequence: CASSQDVTPYEQYF.

The V call is TRBV24-1, the J call TRBJ2-4, with D possibly being TRBD1 or TRBD2 (5 bases each). Trimming took off 3 bases at V and 0 bases at J, with 5 bases between the two ends. CDR3 length equals 14 residues. The germline V gene encodes CDR1 KGHDR and CDR2 SFDVKD. CDR3 coding DNA: TGTGCCACCAGTGATGGGGGAGCCAAAAACATTCAGTACTTC. This encodes CATSDGGAKNIQYF.

This rearrangement joins TRBV30 to TRBJ1-6, with D unclear. The V and J ends lost 5 bases and 10 bases respectively, with 12 bases between them. The V gene's germline CDR1 is GTSNPN and CDR2 SVGIG (reference sequence). The CDR3 spans 12 residues. CDR3 residues: CAWGRGESPLHF. DNA of the CDR3: TGTGCCTGGGGGCGGGGAGAGTCACCCCTCCACTTT. Variable domain in full (rest from reference TRBV30 and TRBJ1-6): SQTIHQWPATLVQPVGSPLSLECTVEGTSNPNLYWYRQAAGRGLQLLFYSVGIGQISSEVPQNLSASRPQDRQFILSSKKLLLSDSGFYLCAWGRGESPLHFGNGTRLTVT.

This clonotype was picked up a small number of times. The chain joins TRBV4-1 to TRBJ2-4; TRBD2 matches 10 bases. In germline, CDR1 is MGHRA, CDR2 YSYEKL. V dropped 2 bases and J dropped 1; count of bases not matched to a gene: 5. The CDR3 runs 17 residues. CDR3 bases: TGCGCCAGCAGCCAACTAGGACTAGCGGTTGCCAAAAACATTCAGTACTTC. Translating it yields CASSQLGLAVAKNIQYF.

This clonotype was seen many times. V and J are TRBV29-1 and TRBJ1-1; no clear D. The CDR3 length is 13 residues. Germline CDR1 SQVTM, CDR2 ANQGSEA. V was clipped by 2 bases and J by 0 bases, with 7 bases between them. The CDR3 region has the DNA TGCAGCGTTGAACAGGAATTGAACACTGAAGCTTTCTTT. Encoded protein: CSVEQELNTEAFF.

The table lists this clonotype with many counts. The genes are TRBV20-1 and TRBJ1-4; D unresolved. This CDR3 is built from 13 residues. CDR1 is DFQATT, CDR2 SNEGSKA, per germline (reference sequence). With 2 bases removed from V and 2 bases from J, the gap between germline ends came to 6 bases. Written as DNA, the CDR3 is TGCAGTGCTAGACAGGACACTAATGAAAAACTGTTTTTT. Residues: CSARQDTNEKLFF.

This clonotype was detected only a few times. V and J are TRBV11-2 and TRBJ2-7, with TRBD1 identical over 8 bases. V lost 1 base and J lost 3; bases outside the gene matches: 5. The V gene's germline CDR1 is SGHAT and CDR2 FQNNGV. This CDR3 has 15 amino acids. CDR3 sequence reads: CASSLGWDRSYEQYF. The DNA of the CDR3 is TGTGCCAGCAGCTTAGGATGGGACAGGAGCTACGAGCAGTACTTC. The full variable domain, in which reference TRBV11-2 and TRBJ2-7 provide the parts outside the CDR3, is EAGVAQSPRYKIIEKRQSVAFWCNPISGHATLYWYQQILGQGPKLLIQFQNNGVVDDSQLPKDRFSAERLKGVDSTLKIQPAKLEDSAVYLCASSLGWDRSYEQYFGPGTRLTVT.

In its sample, this clonotype was seen many times. This chain uses TRBV9 with TRBJ2-3, with D unresolved. In germline, CDR1 is SGDLS, CDR2 YYNGEE. V lost 1 base, J lost 3 bases, and 9 bases lay in between. The CDR3 loop spans 14 amino acids. CDR3 region: CASSVQTKTDTQYF. The CDR3, as DNA: TGTGCCAGCAGCGTACAGACAAAAACAGATACGCAGTATTTT.

This clonotype was seen a few times. This chain connects TRBV15 to TRBJ1-1; 11 bases align to TRBD1. Germline V gene sequence: CDR1 LNHNV, CDR2 YYDKDF (reference sequence). V was clipped by 5 bases and J by 4 bases; unmatched bases: 9. The CDR3 runs 16 residues. CDR3 DNA: TGTGCCACCAGCGGCTGGACCGGGACAGGGGGCACTGAAGCTTTCTTT. Its translation is CATSGWTGTGGTEAFF.

This clonotype was recorded at least ten times. This rearrangement joins TRBV29-1 to TRBJ2-1; the D is unclear. CDR3 length equals 11 residues. Germline V lookup: CDR1 SQVTM, CDR2 ANQGSEA. V lost 4 bases, J lost 9 bases, and 10 bases lay in between. CDR3 nucleotide sequence: TGCAGCGTTGTCCGCGGCGGTGAGCAGTTCTTC. Protein product: CSVVRGGEQFF.

This clonotype has only one observation. The chain has TRBV25-1 and TRBJ2-2; D unresolved. Germline values: CDR1 MGHDK, CDR2 SYGVNS. The CDR3 is 16 residues long. V lost 2 bases and J lost 0, with 10 bases in between. The CDR3 DNA reads as TGTGCCAGCAGTGAACAAAACCGGGCGAACACCGGGGAGCTGTTTTTT. Its protein product is CASSEQNRANTGELFF.

This chain links TRBV12-3 or TRBV12-4 with TRBJ1-2; 9 positions agree with TRBD1. The V segment lost 5 bases and the J segment 5 bases; nucleotides outside the gene matches: 6. This CDR3 is built from 14 residues. Here the CDR3 DNA reads TGTGCCAGCAGTGTGACCGGGACAGGGTATGGCTACACCTTC. Amino acids: CASSVTGTGYGYTF.

V usage is TRBV25-1 and J usage is TRBJ2-2; D is perhaps TRBD1 or TRBD2 (5 bases each). V lost 4 bases, J lost 4 bases, and 10 bases lay in between. Germline V gives CDR1 MGHDK, CDR2 SYGVNS. This CDR3 has 14 residues. The CDR3 nucleotides are TGTGCCAGCAGTGTGCAGAGGGGCACCGGGGAGCTGTTTTTT. It codes for CASSVQRGTGELFF.

This clonotype was seen ten or more times. The chain carries TRBV5-1 and TRBJ1-6, with D uncertain. The CDR3 has 13 amino acids. Germline V lookup: CDR1 SGHRS, CDR2 YFSETQ. Trimming took 4 bases from V and 7 from J, leaving 9 bases between them. This CDR3 reads CASSLGTNSPLHF. The DNA of the CDR3 is TGCGCCAGCAGCCTGGGCACGAATTCACCCCTCCACTTT. Looking up the rest from reference TRBV5-1 and TRBJ1-6 gives the full variable domain: KAGVTQTPRYLIKTRGQQVTLSCSPISGHRSVSWYQQTPGQGLQFLFEYFSETQRNKGNFPGRFSGRQFSNSRSEMNVSTLELGDSALYLCASSLGTNSPLHFGNGTRLTVT.

The V gene is TRBV20-1, the J gene TRBJ1-2; D is undetermined. This CDR3 contains 11 residues. From germline, CDR1 is DFQATT and CDR2 SNEGSKA (reference sequence). V lost 5 bases, J lost 8 bases, and 12 bases lay in between. The CDR3 nucleotides read TGCAGTGCTTACGTCTTGGGGGGCTACACCTTC. Its protein is CSAYVLGGYTF.

The chain couples TRBV20-1 to TRBJ2-5; possible D gene TRBD1, 5 bases. Germline V CDR1 and CDR2: DFQATT, SNEGSKA (reference sequence). CDR3 length: 12 amino acids. Trimming removed 3 bases at V and 4 bases at J, with 9 bases between. CDR3 residues: CSASQGLETQYF. The CDR3 bases are TGCAGTGCTAGTCAGGGTTTAGAGACCCAGTACTTC.

The chain has TRBV20-1 and TRBJ2-3; D might be TRBD1 (5 bases). Germline loops: CDR1 DFQATT, CDR2 SNEGSKA (reference sequence). This CDR3 has 17 amino acids. Trimming took 2 bases from V and 7 from J, leaving 25 bases between them. The CDR3 reads CSARPASPHDRANTQYF. The DNA for the CDR3 is TGCAGTGCTAGACCCGCATCCCCCCACGACAGAGCTAATACGCAGTATTTT.

The chain has TRBV4-2 and TRBJ2-3; D gene uncertain. The germline V gene encodes CDR1 LGHNA and CDR2 YNFKEQ. The CDR3 covers 15 residues. V was clipped by 1 base and J by 7 bases, with 15 bases between them. The CDR3: CASSQVDRKVNTQYF. Here the CDR3 DNA reads TGTGCCAGCAGCCAAGTGGACCGCAAGGTGAATACGCAGTATTTT.

The chain uses TRBV5-6 and TRBJ2-6; D not certain. V gave up 2 bases and J gave up 2 bases, with 8 bases separating them. The CDR3 runs to 15 residues. Germline V gene sequence: CDR1 SGHDT, CDR2 YYEEEE. The CDR3 DNA follows: TGTGCCAGCAGCTTTATAATGGCTGGGGCCAACGTCCTGACTTTC. This codes for CASSFIMAGANVLTF.

This clonotype was observed a single time. The rearrangement joins TRBV6-1 to TRBJ2-3; the match to TRBD2 covers 8 bases. Germline V CDR1 and CDR2: MNHNS, SASEGT. Losses at the gene ends were 8 bases for V and 5 bases for J; bases not matched to a gene: 9. There are 14 residues in the CDR3. The DNA of the CDR3 is TGTGCCAGCTCCTCCGGGGGGGGGCGAGATACGCAGTATTTT. Its translation is CASSSGGGRDTQYF.

The chain carries TRBV2 and TRBJ2-7, with 7 bases that match TRBD1. V shed 9 bases, J shed 4 bases, and the junction held 9 bases outside the gene matches. In germline, CDR1 is SNHLY, CDR2 FYNNEI. There are 13 residues in the CDR3. The CDR3 sequence: CASATGPVYEQYF. DNA for the CDR3: TGTGCCAGTGCGACAGGGCCCGTTTACGAGCAGTACTTC. Drawing the rest from reference TRBV2 and TRBJ2-7, the complete variable domain is EPEVTQTPSHQVTQMGQEVILRCVPISNHLYFYWYRQILGQKVEFLVSFYNNEISEKSEIFDDQFSVERPDGSNFTLKIRSTKLEDSAMYFCASATGPVYEQYFGPGTRLTVT.

This clonotype came up many times. The V and J genes are TRBV10-3 and TRBJ1-2; D is possibly TRBD1 (5 bases). V was pared by 5 bases and J by 4 bases, with 14 bases between. The length of the CDR3 is 14 residues. Germline lookup yields CDR1 ENHRY and CDR2 SYGVKD. The chain's CDR3 is CAISPRDGPYGYTF. In nucleotides, the CDR3 is TGTGCCATCAGTCCCAGGGACGGGCCCTATGGCTACACCTTC.

Ten or more counts support this clonotype. This chain uses TRBV20-1 with TRBJ2-6, with D uncertain. Trimming cost V 3 bases and J 2 bases, with 8 bases left between them. Germline loops: CDR1 DFQATT, CDR2 SNEGSKA (reference sequence). The length of the CDR3 is 14 residues. The CDR3 region has the DNA TGCAGTGCTAGGTCCAGTACTGGGGCCAACGTCCTGACTTTC. Translating gives CSARSSTGANVLTF.

This clonotype appeared many times. The rearrangement links TRBV4-1 to TRBJ1-1, with TRBD1 as a possible D gene (6 bases). Deletions cut 1 base from V and 6 bases from J, with 12 bases between. The CDR3 has 14 amino acids. Germline loops: CDR1 MGHRA, CDR2 YSYEKL. The CDR3 sequence: CASSQGWGRPEAFF. In nucleotides, the CDR3 is TGCGCCAGCAGCCAAGGTTGGGGGCGACCTGAAGCTTTCTTT.

This clonotype was observed a few times. The chain links TRBV20-1 to TRBJ2-5, with 11 nucleotides matching TRBD1. Germline assignment: CDR1 DFQATT and CDR2 SNEGSKA (reference sequence). Trimming removed 5 bases from V and 13 bases from J; junction bases left unmatched: 15. The CDR3 is made up of 14 amino acids. Written as DNA, the CDR3 is TGCAGTGCTGGGAGTAGAGGGACAGGGGGTTTTATGTACTTC. It yields the protein CSAGSRGTGGFMYF.

This clonotype was seen at least ten times. This chain connects TRBV20-1 to TRBJ2-1, with unresolved D. The length of the CDR3 is 15 residues. V was cut by 0 bases and J by 8 bases, with 17 bases left in between. Germline V gives CDR1 DFQATT, CDR2 SNEGSKA (reference sequence). The CDR3 sequence: CSARDGRGTTDEQFF. The CDR3 bases are TGCAGTGCTAGAGATGGACGCGGAACTACGGATGAGCAGTTCTTC.